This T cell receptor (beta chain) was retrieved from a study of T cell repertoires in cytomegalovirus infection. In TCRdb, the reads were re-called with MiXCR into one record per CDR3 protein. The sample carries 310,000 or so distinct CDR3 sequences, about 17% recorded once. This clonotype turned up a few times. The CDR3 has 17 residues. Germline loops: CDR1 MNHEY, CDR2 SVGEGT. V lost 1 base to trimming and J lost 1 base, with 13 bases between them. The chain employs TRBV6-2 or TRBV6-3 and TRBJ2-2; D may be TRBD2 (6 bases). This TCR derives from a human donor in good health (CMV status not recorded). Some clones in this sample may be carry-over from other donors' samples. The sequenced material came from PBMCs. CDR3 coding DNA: TGTGCCAGCAGTTACTATGTCCAGGGACTGAACACCGGGGAGCTGTTTTTT. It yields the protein CASSYYVQGLNTGELFF.